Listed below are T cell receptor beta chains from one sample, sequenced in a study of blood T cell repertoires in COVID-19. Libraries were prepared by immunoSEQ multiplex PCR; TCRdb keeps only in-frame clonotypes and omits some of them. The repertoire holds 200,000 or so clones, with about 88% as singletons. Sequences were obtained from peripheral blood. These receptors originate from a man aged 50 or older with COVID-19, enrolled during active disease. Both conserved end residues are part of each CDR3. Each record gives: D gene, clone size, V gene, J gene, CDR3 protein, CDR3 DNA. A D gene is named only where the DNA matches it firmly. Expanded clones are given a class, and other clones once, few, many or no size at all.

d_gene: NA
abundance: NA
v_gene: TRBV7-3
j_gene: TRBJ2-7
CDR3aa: CASSRGGQGSEQYF
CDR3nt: TGTGCCAGCAGCCGGGGGGGACAGGGATCCGAGCAGTACTTC

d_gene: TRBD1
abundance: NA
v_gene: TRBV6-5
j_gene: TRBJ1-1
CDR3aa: CASSYIGTGGTEAFF
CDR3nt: TGTGCCAGCAGTTACATCGGGACAGGGGGGACTGAAGCTTTCTTT

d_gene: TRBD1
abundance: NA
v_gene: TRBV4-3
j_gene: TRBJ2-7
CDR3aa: CASSRRQGTLYEQYF
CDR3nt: TGCGCCAGCAGCAGACGACAGGGGACCCTCTACGAGCAGTACTTC

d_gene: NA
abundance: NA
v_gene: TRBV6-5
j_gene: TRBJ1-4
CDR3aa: CASSYGGNEKLFF
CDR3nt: TGTGCCAGCAGTTACGGAGGGAATGAAAAACTGTTTTTT

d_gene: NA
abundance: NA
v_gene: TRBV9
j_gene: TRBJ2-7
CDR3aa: CASSVADSTYEQYF
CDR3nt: TGTGCCAGCAGCGTAGCCGACAGCACCTACGAGCAGTACTTC

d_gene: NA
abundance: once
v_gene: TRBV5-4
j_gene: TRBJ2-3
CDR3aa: CASSPGQGGDTQYF
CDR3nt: TGTGCCAGCAGTCCCGGGCAGGGAGGAGATACGCAGTATTTT

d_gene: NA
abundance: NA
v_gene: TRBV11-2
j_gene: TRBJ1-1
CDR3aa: CASLTAARGTEAFF
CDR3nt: TGTGCCAGCCTAACCGCGGCCAGGGGCACTGAAGCTTTCTTT

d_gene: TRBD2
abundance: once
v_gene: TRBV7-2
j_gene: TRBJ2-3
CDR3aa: CVTSGGNTDTQYF
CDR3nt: TGTGTTACTAGCGGGGGGAACACAGATACGCAGTATTTT

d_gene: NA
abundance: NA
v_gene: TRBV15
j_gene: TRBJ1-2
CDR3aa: CATSRDNLGGNYGYTF
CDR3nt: TGTGCCACCAGCAGAGATAATTTAGGGGGTAACTATGGCTACACCTTC

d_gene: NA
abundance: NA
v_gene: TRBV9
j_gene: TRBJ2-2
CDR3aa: CASSKGGVNTGELFF
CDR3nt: TGTGCCAGCAGTAAAGGGGGGGTGAACACCGGGGAGCTGTTTTTT

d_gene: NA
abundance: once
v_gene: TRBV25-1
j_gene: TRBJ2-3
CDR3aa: CASSDRQIRDTQYF
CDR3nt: TGTGCCAGCAGTGACAGACAGATAAGGGATACGCAGTATTTT

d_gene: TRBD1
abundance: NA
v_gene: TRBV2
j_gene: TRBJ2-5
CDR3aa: CASSSDRGRETQYF
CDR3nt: TGTGCCAGCAGTTCGGACAGGGGGCGGGAGACCCAGTACTTC

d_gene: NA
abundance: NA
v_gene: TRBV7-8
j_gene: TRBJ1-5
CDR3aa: CASSENRAYSNQPQHF
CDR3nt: TGTGCCAGCAGCGAAAACAGGGCCTATAGCAATCAGCCCCAGCATTTT

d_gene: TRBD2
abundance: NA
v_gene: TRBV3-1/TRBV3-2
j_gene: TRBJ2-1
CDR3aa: CASSHSTSGSLYNEQFF
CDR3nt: TGTGCCAGCAGCCATAGTACTAGCGGGAGTCTCTACAATGAGCAGTTCTTC

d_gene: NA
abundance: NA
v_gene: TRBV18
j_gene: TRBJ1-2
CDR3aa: CASSPPAGKNYGYTF
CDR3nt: TGTGCCAGCTCACCACCCGCAGGAAAAAACTATGGCTACACCTTC

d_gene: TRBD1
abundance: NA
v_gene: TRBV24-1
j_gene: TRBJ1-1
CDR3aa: CATSDLGTGNTEAFF
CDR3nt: TGTGCCACCAGTGATTTGGGGACAGGGAACACTGAAGCTTTCTTT

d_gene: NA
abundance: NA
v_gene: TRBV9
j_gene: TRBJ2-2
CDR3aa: CASSATDPNTGELFF
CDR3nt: TGTGCCAGCAGCGCGACAGATCCCAACACCGGGGAGCTGTTTTTT

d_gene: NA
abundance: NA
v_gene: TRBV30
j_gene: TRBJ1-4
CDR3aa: CAWRRGQRTNEKLFF
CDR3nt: TGTGCCTGGAGAAGAGGACAGCGGACTAATGAAAAACTGTTTTTT

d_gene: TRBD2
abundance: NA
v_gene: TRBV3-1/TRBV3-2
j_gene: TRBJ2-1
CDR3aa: CASSQDASGRNEQFF
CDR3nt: TGTGCCAGCAGCCAAGACGCTAGCGGGAGAAATGAGCAGTTCTTC

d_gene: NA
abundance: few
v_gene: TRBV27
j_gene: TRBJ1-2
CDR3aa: CASSLGRIANYGYTF
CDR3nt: TGTGCCAGCAGTTTAGGTCGCATAGCTAACTATGGCTACACCTTC

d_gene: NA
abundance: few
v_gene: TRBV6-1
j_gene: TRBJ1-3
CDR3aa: CASSAQTAGYSGNTIYF
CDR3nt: TGTGCCAGCAGTGCCCAAACCGCAGGGTACTCTGGAAACACCATATATTTT

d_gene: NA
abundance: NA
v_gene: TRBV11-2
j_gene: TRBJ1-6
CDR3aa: CASSPMRESRNSPLHF
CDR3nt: TGTGCCAGCAGCCCAATGCGAGAGAGCAGGAATTCACCCCTCCACTTT

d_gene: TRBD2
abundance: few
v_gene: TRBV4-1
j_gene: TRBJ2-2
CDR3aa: CASSTPGGGPGELFF
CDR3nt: TGCGCCAGCAGCACCCCGGGCGGGGGACCCGGGGAGCTGTTTTTT

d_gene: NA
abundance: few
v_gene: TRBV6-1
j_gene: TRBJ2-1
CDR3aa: CASSAPTGRGPSYNEQFF
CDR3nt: TGTGCCAGCAGTGCCCCGACGGGGCGGGGGCCCTCCTACAATGAGCAGTTCTTC

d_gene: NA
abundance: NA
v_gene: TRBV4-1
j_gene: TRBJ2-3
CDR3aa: CASSQDRGALLTDTQYF
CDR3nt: TGCGCCAGCAGCCAAGATCGAGGAGCCCTTCTCACAGATACGCAGTATTTT

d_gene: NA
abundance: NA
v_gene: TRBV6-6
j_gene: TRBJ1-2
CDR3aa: CATYSQRYTF
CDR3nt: TGTGCCACCTATAGTCAACGCTACACCTTC

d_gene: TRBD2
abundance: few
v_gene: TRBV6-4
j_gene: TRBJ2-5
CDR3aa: CASSATSGSQETQYF
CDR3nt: TGTGCCAGCAGTGCGACTAGCGGGAGCCAAGAGACCCAGTACTTC

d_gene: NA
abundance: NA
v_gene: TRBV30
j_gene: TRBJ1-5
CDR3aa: CAWSKTGDQPQHF
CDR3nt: TGTGCCTGGAGTAAGACAGGAGATCAGCCCCAGCATTTT

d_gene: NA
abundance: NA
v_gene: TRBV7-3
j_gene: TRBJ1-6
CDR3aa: CASSSGQQNSPLHF
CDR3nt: TGTGCCAGCAGCTCAGGACAGCAAAATTCACCCCTCCACTTT

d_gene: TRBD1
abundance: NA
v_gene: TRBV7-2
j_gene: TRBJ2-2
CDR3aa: CASSPGTGNTGELFF
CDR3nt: TGTGCCAGCAGCCCCGGGACAGGGAACACCGGGGAGCTGTTTTTT

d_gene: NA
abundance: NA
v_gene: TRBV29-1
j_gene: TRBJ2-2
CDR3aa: CSAGSGTPTTNTGELFF
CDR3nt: TGCAGCGCTGGCTCGGGGACACCCACAACGAACACCGGGGAGCTGTTTTTT

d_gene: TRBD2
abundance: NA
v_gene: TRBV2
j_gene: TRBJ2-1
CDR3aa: CASTLSGSGNEQFF
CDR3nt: TGTGCCAGCACCCTCAGCGGGAGCGGCAATGAGCAGTTCTTC

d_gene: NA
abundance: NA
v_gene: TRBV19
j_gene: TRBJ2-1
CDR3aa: CASSISGTVMSEQFF
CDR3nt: TGTGCCAGTAGTATTTCGGGGACTGTAATGAGTGAGCAGTTCTTC

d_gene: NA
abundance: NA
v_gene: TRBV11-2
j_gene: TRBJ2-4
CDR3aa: CASSLVVGAKNIQYF
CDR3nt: TGTGCCAGCAGCTTAGTAGTCGGGGCCAAAAACATTCAGTACTTC

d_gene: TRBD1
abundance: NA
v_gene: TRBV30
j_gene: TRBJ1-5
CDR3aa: CAWSDGTGRNQPQHF
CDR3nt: TGTGCCTGGAGTGACGGGACAGGGAGGAATCAGCCCCAGCATTTT

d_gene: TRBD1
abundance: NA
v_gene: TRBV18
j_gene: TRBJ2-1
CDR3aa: CASSPSGTGTYNEQFF
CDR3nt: TGTGCCAGCTCACCATCCGGGACAGGGACCTACAATGAGCAGTTCTTC

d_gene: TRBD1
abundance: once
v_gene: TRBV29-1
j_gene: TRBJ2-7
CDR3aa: CSVSRPTGGGYEQYF
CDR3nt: TGCAGCGTTTCCCGACCGACAGGGGGAGGGTACGAGCAGTACTTC

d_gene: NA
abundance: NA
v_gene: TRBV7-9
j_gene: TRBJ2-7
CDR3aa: CASSPTYEQYF
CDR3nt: TGTGCCAGCAGCCCTACCTACGAGCAGTACTTC

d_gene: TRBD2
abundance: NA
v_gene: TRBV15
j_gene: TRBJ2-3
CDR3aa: CATSGYSGSGTDTQYF
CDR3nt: TGTGCCACCAGCGGCTATAGCGGGAGTGGCACAGATACGCAGTATTTT

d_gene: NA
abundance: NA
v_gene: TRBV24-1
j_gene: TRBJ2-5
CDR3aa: CATSDPLTGTQYF
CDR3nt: TGTGCCACCAGTGATCCCCTCACGGGGACCCAGTACTTC

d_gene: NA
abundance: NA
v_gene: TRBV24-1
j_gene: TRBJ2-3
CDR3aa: CATSDPTGLGTDTQYF
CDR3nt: TGTGCCACCAGTGATCCGACAGGCCTAGGCACAGATACGCAGTATTTT

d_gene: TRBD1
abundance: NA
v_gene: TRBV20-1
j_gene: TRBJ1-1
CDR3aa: CSVDRVTEAFF
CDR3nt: TGCAGCGTAGACAGGGTCACTGAAGCTTTCTTT